The T cell receptor (beta chain) described here comes from a study of T cell repertoires in cytomegalovirus infection. Study in general: Recently identified HLA-C-restricted CMV epitopes were among the peptides used. A matching HLA type, together with CMV infection, was signaled by public TCR beta signatures.

V lost 4 bases, J lost 9 bases, and 16 bases lay in between. This CDR3 is 15 amino acids long. Germline loops: CDR1 SEHNR, CDR2 FQNEAQ (reference sequence). TCRdb reprocessed the reads via MiXCR and lists one record per CDR3 protein. Here the sample spans around 710,000 distinct CDR3 sequences, almost 30% being singletons. This clonotype was counted many times. No antigen is known for it. Here the sequenced sample was cultured CD8+ T cells from PBMCs, taken from culture after CMV antigen stimulation. This receptor was identified in a human donor in good health (CMV status not recorded). Some clones in this sample may be carry-over from other donors' samples. The rearrangement links TRBV7-9 to TRBJ1-6, with D possibly being TRBD1 (6 bases). The DNA of the CDR3 is TGTGCCAGCAGCTCCCCTGGAGGGGGGTTTTCACCCCTCCACTTT. Its translation is CASSSPGGGFSPLHF.